This T cell receptor beta chain was retrieved from a study of identifying expanded T cells in peripheral blood. Study conclusions and caveats: Roughly 1.2 clones differed between technical replicates, versus roughly 17 and 20 over time. Across healthy donors, higher total template counts meant significantly greater roughly two-week count variance.

Points on this clone: The antigen remains unidentified.

During the collection period, no donor immune events like infections were recorded. The CDR3 consists of 14 residues. V lost 4 bases and J lost 10; bases outside the gene matches: 7. CDR1 and CDR2 (germline): SGHAT, FQDESV (reference sequence). The repertoire was sequenced with immunoSEQ multiplex PCR; TCRdb's copy has only in-frame clones and lacks some. The table lists approximately 120,000 clones, around 89% of them singletons. What was sequenced was blood. The receptor was isolated from a person aged 18 to 75 in good health. The rearrangement uses TRBV11-1 and TRBJ2-1, with TRBD2 matching over 10 bases. The CDR3 bases are TGTGCCAGCAGCTCAGCGGGGGGGCGTTCCGAGCAGTTCTTC. It yields the protein CASSSAGGRSEQFF.